This T cell receptor beta chain was recovered during a study of OX40 agonist ivuxolimab in advanced cancers. Sequencing was performed with immunoSEQ multiplex PCR; in TCRdb, only in-frame clones are kept and a portion is missing. Of some 83,000 clones listed, about 90% are singletons. Concerning this clone: Its antigen is still unknown.

Study-wide results and limits: Expansion of clones was among the lowest in partial responders at 0.1-3.0 mg/kg. The CD4+ and CD8+ T cells in the blood had expanded clonally by week 6 at 0.1 to 3.0 mg/kg. Normalized T-cell clonal expansion was also low in some nonresponders.

This CDR3 has 13 amino acids. Looked up from germline, CDR1 is MNHNY and CDR2 is SVGAGI (reference sequence). V was trimmed by 8 bases and J by 0 bases, leaving 8 bases between them. The sequence was collected from an adult with an advanced solid tumor such as melanoma, head and neck, liver or kidney cancer. The sample here was CD4+ or CD8+ T cells sorted from blood, taken in a trial of the OX40 agonist ivuxolimab. This chain links TRBV6-6 with TRBJ1-5; D ambiguous. The CDR3 region is CASHWDSNQPQHF. The CDR3 bases are TGTGCCAGCCACTGGGATAGCAATCAGCCCCAGCATTTT.